There are many counts of the clone carrying this T cell receptor (beta chain). The target antigen is unknown. RNA transcripts yielded amplified TCR beta CDR3 regions. TCR CDR3 underwent first-round RT-PCR with the HTBI primer set. MiXCR, run by TCRdb on the multiplex PCR reads, gives a single entry per CDR3 protein. This table holds a few hundred thousand distinct CDR3 sequences, around 17% found once. Thyroid ultrasound, orbital computed tomography, clinical symptoms, and serum thyroxine and TRAb underpinned diagnoses. CDR1 SGHVS and CDR2 FQNEAQ come from the germline V gene. V was shortened by 1 base and J by 7 bases, with 8 bases between the two germline ends. The CDR3 loop spans 13 amino acids. This specimen comes from a study of T cells in Graves' hyperthyroidism and ophthalmopathy. Study-level information: Initial diagnosis, before any treatment, was when peripheral blood was collected.

Study-wide results and caveats: Peripheral blood also featured most of the thyroid clonotypes expanded above 0.001.

This sequence joins TRBV7-8 and TRBJ2-1; either TRBD1 or TRBD2 may supply D (5 bases each). The TCR comes from a man aged 35 to 55 with Graves' hyperthyroidism. Sequences were obtained from blood. CDR3 nucleotides: TGTGCCAGCAGCTTAGGGGGGATGAATGAGCAGTTCTTC. Translated: CASSLGGMNEQFF. Supplemented by reference TRBV7-8 and TRBJ2-1, the full variable domain reads GAGVSQSPRYKVAKRGQDVALRCDPISGHVSLFWYQQALGQGPEFLTYFQNEAQLDKSGLPSDRFFAERPEGSVSTLKIQRTQQEDSAVYLCASSLGGMNEQFFGPGTRLTVL.